This T cell receptor beta chain was sequenced for a study of blood T cell repertoires in COVID-19. V lost 7 bases and J 9 bases, leaving 7 bases between the germline ends. The length of the CDR3 is 11 residues. Germline CDR1 is SNHLY and CDR2 is FYNNEI. Original processing notes: From reference gene primer amplification, estimates of nucleated cell counts were derived. Produced via immunoSEQ multiplex PCR; TCRdb's table is partial and in-frame only. The DNA was the basis for D and trimming; V, J and clone size are from that table. The sample includes about 150,000 clones, around 84% of them seen just once.

V gene TRBV2 combines with J gene TRBJ1-6; D is unclear. The source is a man in his fifties or sixties who had recovered from COVID-19. The sequencing input was PBMCs or T cells enriched from blood (not recorded which). The CDR3 protein is CASKAGSPLHF. The CDR3 DNA is TGTGCCAGCAAGGCGGGTTCACCCCTCCACTTT.